This T cell receptor (beta chain) appears in the sequencing data of a study of cytomegalovirus exposure and HLA in healthy donors. Study observations and caveats: HLA restriction was apparent for most CMV-associated TCR beta chains in a later analysis. Later analysis revealed greater clonal expansion in HLA-associated TCR beta chains than in equally common others. HLA alleles were associated with 17,000 or so TCR beta sequences in a later analysis at 0.05 false discovery rate. The HLA-A and HLA-B alleles of most subjects were reportedly predicted accurately from TCR beta sequences.

Trimming took 0 bases from V and 7 from J; bases not matched to a gene: 16. The CDR3 covers 19 residues. Per the germline V gene, CDR1 is SGHRS and CDR2 is YFSETQ. PCR primers comprised 60 Vbeta and 13 Jbeta primers. Only in-frame clones appear in the TCRdb table, and some are missing; sequencing was by immunoSEQ multiplex PCR. This repertoire shows more than 85,000 clones, under 85% found once; its top ten account for about 1.9%. Notes on this clone: Antigen specificity is unknown.

Sequencing input: PBMCs. V gene TRBV5-1 combines with J gene TRBJ2-1, with 10 bases matching TRBD2. The receptor was isolated from a man aged 25 to 45 in good health and CMV-seronegative. CDR3 DNA: TGCGCCAGCAGCTTGGCCTCCTCTGAAAGCGGGAGGGCGGGAAATGAGCAGTTCTTC. Translation: CASSLASSESGRAGNEQFF. Supplemented by reference TRBV5-1 and TRBJ2-1, the full variable domain reads KAGVTQTPRYLIKTRGQQVTLSCSPISGHRSVSWYQQTPGQGLQFLFEYFSETQRNKGNFPGRFSGRQFSNSRSEMNVSTLELGDSALYLCASSLASSESGRAGNEQFFGPGTRLTVL.